The next 21 T cell receptor beta chains were all read from a single sample in a study of blood T cell repertoires in COVID-19. Sequenced by immunoSEQ multiplex PCR; TCRdb stores in-frame clones only, minus some. The table has a few hundred thousand clones, approximately 89% seen once; the top ten hold 0.7% to 0.95%. Material: PBMCs or T cells enriched from blood (not recorded which). These receptors came from a woman aged 40 to 50 who had been exposed to COVID-19.

The chain uses TRBV3-1 (or the pseudogene TRBV3-2) and TRBJ1-1; the D gene is possibly TRBD1 (5 bases). V lost 3 bases and J lost 5, with 16 bases in between. The CDR3 loop spans 15 amino acids. Germline CDR1 is LGHDT and CDR2 is YNNKEL (reference sequence). The CDR3 protein is CASSHLLRGGTEAFF. Written as DNA, the CDR3 is TGTGCCAGCAGCCATCTACTACGGGGGGGGACTGAAGCTTTCTTT.

The V gene is TRBV7-6, the J gene TRBJ2-3; 7 bases are a match to TRBD1. V dropped 5 bases and J dropped 2; count of bases not matched to a gene: 10. Germline CDR1 SGHVS, CDR2 FNYEAQ. The length of the CDR3 is 16 residues. The CDR3 is CASSPRQGRFTDTQYF. Written as DNA, the CDR3 is TGTGCCAGCAGCCCCCGACAGGGCAGATTCACAGATACGCAGTATTTT.

The chain is built from TRBV5-1 and TRBJ2-1; 8 nucleotides match TRBD2. CDR3 length: 18 residues. The germline V gene encodes CDR1 SGHRS and CDR2 YFSETQ. V dropped 0 bases and J dropped 0; count of bases not matched to a gene: 8. CDR3 nucleotides: TGCGCCAGCAGCTTGGTTAGTAGCGGGGTTAGCTCCTACAATGAGCAGTTCTTC. It codes for CASSLVSSGVSSYNEQFF.

The rearrangement uses TRBV7-8 and TRBJ1-2; TRBD1 matches 7 bases. Germline CDR1 is SGHVS and CDR2 is FQNEAQ. The CDR3 spans 16 residues. V dropped 1 base and J dropped 4; count of bases not matched to a gene: 9. In DNA form, the CDR3 reads TGTGCCAGCAGCTTAGGAGGGGGCGGCCTCGTCTATGGCTACACCTTC. As protein: CASSLGGGGLVYGYTF.

This chain links TRBV18 with TRBJ1-2; TRBD1 aligns across 7 bases. The germline gives CDR1 KGHSH, CDR2 LQKENI. After removal of 3 bases from V and 2 bases from J, the junction contained 9 bases not matched to a gene. The CDR3 length is 16 residues. The CDR3 DNA reads as TGTGCCAGCTCACCGCTTCAGACAGGGAGGAACTATGGCTACACCTTC. This translates into CASSPLQTGRNYGYTF.

This clone was seen once. The J gene is TRBJ2-2, the V gene TRBV12-5, with 15 nucleotides matching TRBD2. CDR3 length: 21 residues. J lost 4 bases, V lost 3 bases, and 15 bases had no gene match. The germline gives CDR1 LGHNT, CDR2 FRNRAP. CDR3 residues: CASGFHHVIPGLAGGTGELFF. Here the CDR3 DNA reads TGTGCTAGTGGTTTCCATCACGTAATACCGGGACTAGCGGGGGGCACCGGGGAGCTGTTTTTT.

J is TRBJ2-2 and V is TRBV11-3; 13 bases match TRBD2. CDR1 is SGHNT, CDR2 YENEEA, per germline. The CDR3 covers 17 residues. J was trimmed by 4 bases and V by 5 bases; bases with no gene match: 7. CDR3 DNA sequence: TGTGCCAGCAGCCGGAGGACTAGCGGGGGAATCACCGGGGAGCTGTTTTTT. It codes for CASSRRTSGGITGELFF.

The genes are TRBV7-9 and TRBJ1-3; TRBD1 matches 8 bases. Germline V lookup: CDR1 SEHNR, CDR2 FQNEAQ (reference sequence). The CDR3 has 16 amino acids. Losses at the gene ends were 5 bases for V and 0 bases for J; bases not matched to a gene: 6. CDR3 protein: CASSLTGAGSGNTIYF. The CDR3 nucleotides read TGTGCCAGCAGCCTGACAGGGGCCGGCTCTGGAAACACCATATATTTT.

The CDR3 sequence is CASATGTGPGGELFF. In DNA, the CDR3 is TGTGCTAGTGCCACTGGGACAGGGCCCGGCGGGGAGCTGTTTTTT. V and J are TRBV12-5 and TRBJ2-2; TRBD1 matches 9 bases. The CDR3 has 15 amino acids. Trimming took 7 bases from V and 7 from J; bases not matched to a gene: 10. Germline values: CDR1 LGHNT, CDR2 FRNRAP.

Notes on this clone: This specimen includes other DNA sequences encoding the same CDR3. V gene TRBV9 combines with J gene TRBJ2-5, with D maybe TRBD2 (7 bases). CDR3 length equals 17 residues. V lost 2 bases, J lost 2 bases, and 19 bases lay in between. The germline V gene has CDR1 SGDLS and CDR2 YYNGEE. The CDR3 DNA sequence: TGTGCCAGCAGCGTGACTCGGGGCGGGGGCGGGCAAGAGACCCAGTACTTC. Its protein is CASSVTRGGGGQETQYF.

The gene calls are TRBV7-2 and TRBJ2-2; D gene unclear. V was clipped by 1 base and J by 2 bases, with 11 bases between them. The CDR3 loop spans 16 amino acids. Germline V gene data show CDR1 as SGHTA and CDR2 as FQGNSA. The CDR3 loop is CASSLGWATNTGELFF. The CDR3 DNA reads as TGTGCCAGCAGCTTAGGGTGGGCCACAAACACCGGGGAGCTGTTTTTT.

The chain joins TRBV24-1 to TRBJ2-1, with D possibly being TRBD2 (6 bases). Germline assignment: CDR1 KGHDR and CDR2 SFDVKD. This CDR3 contains 15 residues. The V and J ends lost 3 bases and 2 bases respectively, with 10 bases between them. The CDR3 nucleotides read TGTGCCACCAGTGATGTAGCGGAGACCTACAATGAGCAGTTCTTC. Its translation: CATSDVAETYNEQFF.

This clone appeared a few times. The V and J genes are TRBV15 and TRBJ1-2; no definite D call. Germline V gene data show CDR1 as LNHNV and CDR2 as YYDKDF (reference sequence). V lost 0 bases and J 11 bases, leaving 13 bases between the germline ends. The CDR3 totals 13 residues. CDR3: CATSREGSEGYTF. The CDR3, as DNA: TGTGCCACCAGCAGAGAAGGATCGGAGGGTTACACCTTC.

This chain joins TRBV18 and TRBJ2-5; 9 bases are a match to TRBD2. The V segment lost 6 bases and the J segment 1 base; nucleotides outside the gene matches: 6. The CDR3 is 15 amino acids. CDR1 is KGHSH and CDR2 is LQKENI in the germline V gene. The DNA for the CDR3 is TGTGCCAGCTCCCCCAGTAGCGGGGGCCAAGAGACCCAGTACTTC. This gives the protein CASSPSSGGQETQYF. The variable domain in full, with the rest retrieved from reference TRBV18 and TRBJ2-5, is NAGVMQNPRHLVRRRGQEARLRCSPMKGHSHVYWYRQLPEEGLKFMVYLQKENIIDESGMPKERFSAEFPKEGPSILRIQQVVRGDSAAYFCASSPSSGGQETQYFGPGTRLLVL.

The V call is TRBV15, the J call TRBJ2-7; weak D call: TRBD1 (5 bases). There are 14 residues in the CDR3. Between the trimmed V and J ends, which lost 1 base and 3 bases, there was a span of 10 bases. CDR1 LNHNV and CDR2 YYDKDF come from the germline V gene (reference sequence). CDR3 in DNA: TGTGCCACCAGCAGAGGACAGCTCCTCTACGAGCAGTACTTC. Translation: CATSRGQLLYEQYF.

This chain uses TRBV18 with TRBJ1-5; D ambiguous. V lost 3 bases and J lost 5, with 14 bases in between. CDR1 KGHSH and CDR2 LQKENI come from the germline V gene. This CDR3 is 15 amino acids long. The CDR3 protein is CASSPGRGEDQPQHF. The CDR3 DNA is TGTGCCAGCTCACCGGGCCGGGGAGAAGATCAGCCCCAGCATTTT.

The chain uses TRBV6-4 and TRBJ1-4; D is undetermined. There are 15 residues in the CDR3. CDR1 is MRHNA, CDR2 SNTAGT, per germline. V lost 6 bases to trimming and J lost 0 bases, with 11 bases between them. The CDR3 is CASSKLKPTNEKLFF. CDR3 nucleotide sequence: TGTGCCAGCAGCAAACTTAAACCAACTAATGAAAAACTGTTTTTT.

The rearrangement joins TRBV27 to TRBJ1-2; 9 bases are a match to TRBD1. Germline V CDR1 and CDR2: MNHEY, SMNVEV (reference sequence). J gave up 5 bases and V 6 bases, and 7 bases lay outside the gene matches. The CDR3 totals 14 residues. Here the CDR3 reads CASRPTGGIYGYTF. CDR3 sequence (DNA): TGTGCCAGCAGGCCGACAGGGGGGATTTATGGCTACACCTTC.

The CDR3 reads CASSPTSGSLRKTQYF. DNA of the CDR3: TGTGCCAGCAGTCCTACTAGCGGGAGTTTGCGAAAGACCCAGTACTTC. The chain uses TRBV2 and TRBJ2-5; 11 bases are shared with TRBD2. The junction had 11 bases not matched to a gene; V was cut back by 5 bases and J by 6 bases. CDR3 length equals 16 residues. Per germline, CDR1 SNHLY and CDR2 FYNNEI.

This rearrangement joins TRBV15 to TRBJ2-5; possibly TRBD2 for D (6 bases). Deletions cut 0 bases from V and 2 bases from J, with 13 bases between. The V gene's germline CDR1 is LNHNV and CDR2 YYDKDF (reference sequence). This CDR3 has 16 residues. The CDR3, as DNA: TGTGCCACCAGCAGAGATACGGGGGTCGGGCAAGAGACCCAGTACTTC. This codes for CATSRDTGVGQETQYF.

This clone was observed once. The chain links TRBV7-9 to TRBJ1-2; TRBD1 matches at 7 bases. Germline values: CDR1 SEHNR, CDR2 FQNEAQ (reference sequence). J was trimmed by 5 bases and V by 5 bases; bases with no gene match: 5. The CDR3 is made up of 13 amino acids. Written as DNA, the CDR3 is TGTGCCAGCAGCCTCGGGACAGATTATGGCTACACCTTC. Translation gives CASSLGTDYGYTF.